This T cell receptor (beta chain) is drawn from a study of T cell repertoires in cytomegalovirus infection. Study details: CMV epitopes that were recently identified and HLA-C-restricted were used alongside well-studied HLA-B-restricted ones. Public TCR beta signatures provided an indication of both CMV infection and a matching HLA type.

General observations from the study: CMV carriers with the relevant HLA were identified by cumulative public TCR beta family frequency. HLA-C-restricted CMV-specific TCR beta clonotypes were dominant in the ex vivo response.

Each CDR3 protein is one row after TCRdb ran MiXCR on the reads. The sample holds about 770,000 distinct CDR3 sequences, around 29% seen once. This clonotype was picked up many times. Antigen unknown. Germline CDR1 reads SGHTA; CDR2 reads FQGNSA. Trimming removed 3 bases from V and 0 bases from J; junction bases left unmatched: 16. CDR3 length equals 20 residues. The receptor was isolated from a human donor in good health (CMV status not recorded). Some clones in this sample may be carry-over from other donors' samples. This chain links TRBV7-2 with TRBJ1-4; TRBD1 agrees at 7 bases. Sequenced material: cultured CD8+ T cells from PBMCs, taken from culture after CMV antigen stimulation. CDR3 amino acids: CASSFRINRGPTATNEKLFF. CDR3 in DNA: TGTGCCAGCAGCTTCCGGATCAATAGGGGGCCGACGGCAACTAATGAAAAACTGTTTTTT.